This note documents a single T cell receptor (beta chain) sequence. Original handling: Estimated nucleated cell counts came from reference gene primer amplification. Only in-frame clones appear in the TCRdb table, and some are missing; sequencing was by immunoSEQ multiplex PCR. Clone size and V and J calls were adopted from that table, with D and trimming inferred from the DNA. The sample shows around 340,000 clones, over 70% of them seen only once. Trimming took off 1 base at V and 4 bases at J, with 20 bases between the two ends. This CDR3 region has 18 residues. The V gene's germline CDR1 is SGHTA and CDR2 FQGNSA. This sample was included in a study of blood T cell repertoires in COVID-19. Study-wide background: Samples of COVID-19 (acute and convalescent) were obtained from the United States, Italy and Spain. Sample material is recorded as cDNA or gDNA derived from T cells, B-cell-depleted T cells, or PBMCs.

This TCR derives from a man aged 25 to 40 with active or convalescent COVID-19. Sequencing used peripheral blood. The chain has TRBV7-2 and TRBJ2-1; tentatively, D is TRBD2 (5 bases). The CDR3 reads CASSLGTGGKRIYNEQFF. In DNA form, the CDR3 reads TGTGCCAGCAGCTTAGGAACGGGCGGCAAGCGGATATACAATGAGCAGTTCTTC.